The text below deals with one TCR beta chain. Its antigen has not been determined. Base qualities are missing; no much larger clone stands one base away. In Seattle, one collaborating source enrolled patients while the infection was active and tracked those patients longitudinally over the course of disease. Each collaborating institution followed its own protocols to collect whole blood in K2EDTA tubes. For TCRbeta analysis, collaborators shipped samples in one of three forms: frozen whole blood, isolated PBMCs, or DNA extracted from either of those sample types. The data derive from a study of blood T cell repertoires in COVID-19 (dated by TCRdb to the early 2020s). Regarding the study in general: Samples from collaborators originated in the United States, Italy and Spain and spanned both the acute and convalescent phases of COVID-19. Deeply sampled blood TCRbeta repertoires from subjects exposed to, actively infected with, or recovered from COVID-19 were included in the dataset. A de-identified subject ID, COVID-19 status, age in years and sex were almost always included in the sample metadata. The repertoires were released in a freely available public database intended as a resource for research on the immune response to SARS-CoV-2. Where available, HLA class I and class II types were obtained from metadata supplied by the sample provider rather than from assay-based typing. The samples were drawn from two sources: the first 160 participants of the ongoing ImmuneRACE study, and 950 to 1,500 subjects contributed by 6 global collaborators. The prospective study material was composed of cDNA or gDNA derived from T cells, B-cell-depleted T cells, or PBMCs.

Here V drops 5 bases and J drops 4 bases, and the junction holds 3 bases not matched to any gene. CDR1 and CDR2, looked up from the germline V gene (reference sequence), are SGHAT and FQDESV. The CDR3 spans 13 residues, from the cysteine through the phenylalanine. Only the CDR3 DNA is retained, 39 bases long and in frame from the first base. The immunoSEQ Assay, a bias-controlled multiplex PCR, was used to amplify TCRbeta CDR3 regions from genomic DNA. For the original study's pipeline: The number of nucleated cells in each sample was estimated from the amplification of reference gene primers within the assay. Sequence reads were collapsed and filtered to measure the absolute abundance of every unique TCRbeta CDR3 rearrangement. For each sample, productive Simpson clonality was calculated by taking the square root of Simpson's diversity index across productive rearrangements. TCRdb retrieved this table from immuneACCESS and kept in-frame rearrangements only. Not all clones are present; in checked studies, unresolved V genes account for under half, and no reason is known for the remainder. The V and J calls and clone size were taken over from that table, and D and trimming were inferred from the DNA. Present in this sample are 350,000 to 450,000 clones, about 91% of which were seen just once. Clones ranked in the top ten supply about 1.6% of the sample.

The paper's findings and limits, for the study overall: How much clinical and demographic metadata was included differed by source and by participant, and the metadata was provided uncurated.

This sequence was found in a woman aged 40 to 50 with COVID-19, enrolled during active disease. Sequenced material: peripheral blood. The chain couples TRBV11-1 to TRBJ2-3; 7 central nucleotides agree with TRBD1. The DNA sequence is as follows: TGTGCCAGCAGCGTGCAGGGGGCAGATACGCAGTATTTT. Its translation is CASSVQGADTQYF.